This TCR beta chain originates from a study of graft-versus-host responses after intestinal transplantation. Study background: All of the recipients had induction that used anti-thymocyte globulin, then tacrolimus and steroids for approximately 3 years.

Findings and limits, study-wide: There was an association between peak levels of circulating GvH clones and early post-transplant HvG declines.

Assay used: immunoSEQ multiplex PCR; TCRdb lists only in-frame clones, some missing. The table lists more than 80,000 clones, roughly four fifths of them singletons. V was cut by 8 bases and J by 6 bases, with 11 bases left in between. This CDR3 comprises 11 residues. CDR1 is MGHDK and CDR2 is SYGVNS in the germline V gene. Only a few counts were recorded for this clone. Its antigen is as yet unknown. This specimen consisted of unstimulated CD8+ T cells sorted from spleen or lymph node cells, obtained before intestinal transplant. The clonotype was recovered from a human donor who received an intestinal transplant. V usage is TRBV25-1 and J usage is TRBJ2-7; D not certain. The chain's CDR3 is CASGPGPEQYF. CDR3 bases: TGTGCCAGCGGCCCCGGGCCCGAGCAGTACTTC.